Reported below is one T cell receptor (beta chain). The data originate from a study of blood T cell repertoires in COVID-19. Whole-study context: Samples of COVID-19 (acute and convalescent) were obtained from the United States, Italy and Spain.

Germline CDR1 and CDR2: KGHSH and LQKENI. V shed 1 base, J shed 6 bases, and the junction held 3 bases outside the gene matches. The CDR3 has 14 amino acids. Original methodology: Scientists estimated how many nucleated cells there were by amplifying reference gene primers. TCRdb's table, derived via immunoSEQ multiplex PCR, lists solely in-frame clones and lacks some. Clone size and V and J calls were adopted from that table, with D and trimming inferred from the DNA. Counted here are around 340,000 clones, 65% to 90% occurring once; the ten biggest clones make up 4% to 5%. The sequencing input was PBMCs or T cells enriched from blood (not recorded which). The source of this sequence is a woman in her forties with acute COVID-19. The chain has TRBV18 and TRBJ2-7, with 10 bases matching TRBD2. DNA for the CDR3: TGTGCCAGCTCACCACAGCGGGAGGGCCGCGAGCAGTACTTC. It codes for CASSPQREGREQYF.